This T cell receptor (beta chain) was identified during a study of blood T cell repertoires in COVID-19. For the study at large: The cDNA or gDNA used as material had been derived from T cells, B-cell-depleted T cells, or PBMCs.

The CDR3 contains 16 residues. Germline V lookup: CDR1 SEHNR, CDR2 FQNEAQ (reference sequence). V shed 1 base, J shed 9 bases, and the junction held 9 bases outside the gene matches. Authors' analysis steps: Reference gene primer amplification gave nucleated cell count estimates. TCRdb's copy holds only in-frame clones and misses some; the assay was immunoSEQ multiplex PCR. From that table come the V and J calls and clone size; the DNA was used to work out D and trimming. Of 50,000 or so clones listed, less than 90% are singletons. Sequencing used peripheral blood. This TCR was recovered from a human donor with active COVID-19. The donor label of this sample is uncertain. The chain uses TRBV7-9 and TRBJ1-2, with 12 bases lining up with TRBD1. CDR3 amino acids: CASSLVGDRGRRSYTF. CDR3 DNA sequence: TGTGCCAGCAGCTTAGTGGGGGACAGGGGGCGACGAAGCTACACCTTC.